This T cell receptor (beta chain) derives from a study of cytomegalovirus exposure and HLA in healthy donors. Study-wide context: An earlier analysis found 95 million to 140 million unique TCR beta sequences from approximately 190 million T cells. Around 80 million unique TCR sequences came from HLA-typed donors in an early release.

The study, taken as a whole, reports: Another analysis was done later, and it associated 16,951 TCR beta sequences with HLA alleles at 0.05 false discovery rate.

The study ran its PCR with 60 Vbeta and 13 Jbeta primers. Assay: immunoSEQ multiplex PCR; the TCRdb copy retains only in-frame clones and omits some. This sample carries about 110,000 clones, approximately 80% of them seen once, and the ten largest clones take approximately 4.2%. Regarding this clone: Its specificity is unknown.

The sample comprised PBMCs. The TCR originated in a male donor in good health and CMV-seronegative.

CDR3 DNA sequence: TGTGCCAGTAGTATCGGTAGTTTGGACTTCAATGAGCAGTTCTTC. Translating it yields CASSIGSLDFNEQFF. The chain has TRBV19 and TRBJ2-1; D is perhaps TRBD2 (5 bases). CDR1 is LNHDA and CDR2 is SQIVND in the germline V gene (reference sequence). V lost 3 bases to trimming and J lost 6 bases, with 15 bases between them. The CDR3 loop spans 15 amino acids.